Included here is one T cell receptor (beta chain) sequence, with context. This clonotype was recorded a few times. No cognate antigen has been identified for it. The record has no base qualities; no much larger clone is one base away. The record originates from a study of T-cell memory formation after mild COVID-19 (dated by TCRdb to the early 2020s). A note on the overall study: Most TCR sequence clusters were specific to one of the two donors. Longitudinal TCRalpha and TCRbeta repertoire sequencing tracked T-cell clones expanding and contracting after mild COVID-19 in two donors. Two young, previously healthy adult volunteers, one female and one male, were included in the cohort. Paper-wide results and their limitations: Contracting CD4+ clones were found mainly in CM and EM memory subsets, while CD8+ clones were enriched in EMRA. Whether the second-wave clones peaking on day 37 were SARS-CoV-2 specific was not confirmed. Clones contracting from day 15 to 85 had balanced CD4/CD8 phenotypes, while a second wave expanding from day 15 to 37 was biased towards CD4+. Some responding clones were found in pre-infection memory, which suggests that pre-existing cross-reactive memory T cells took part in the SARS-CoV-2 response. Only a couple of mild cases were covered in the study, and larger cohorts including severe cases with pre-infection samples were considered necessary.

The CDR3 spans 17 residues, from the cysteine through the phenylalanine. Only the CDR3 DNA is retained, 51 bases long and in frame from the first base. V is shortened by 0 bases, J by 6 bases, and the region joining them spans 15 bases. Taken from the germline V gene, the CDR1 and CDR2 loops are LGHNA and YNFKEQ. The listed sequencing device is Illumina NovaSeq 6000. TCRalpha and TCRbeta cDNA libraries were constructed by 5'RACE with constant-segment primers, with sample barcodes and unique molecular identifiers being introduced. Trizol reagent was used to extract RNA from every sample. Libraries were amplified in two PCR steps, with a second sample barcode and Illumina TruSeq adapters added in the second step. Sequencing of libraries was performed on an Illumina NovaSeq with 2 x 150 bp paired-end reads. The source study handled its data this way. The reads were demultiplexed and collapsed into UMI-guided consensus sequences using migec v1.2.7. Using mixcr v2.1.11, UMI consensuses were aligned to TRA and TRB V and J templates and then assembled into clonotypes. A clonotype was counted as expanded or contracted only if both edgeR and NoisET called the change significant, with noise models trained on biological replicates. edgeR calls used a false discovery rate-adjusted p below 0.01 and a log2 fold-change threshold of 1. As an exploratory analysis of dynamics, max-normalized trajectories of the 1000 most abundant clonotypes were examined by PCA with hierarchical clustering. Each responding clone was given a CD4 or CD8 phenotype based on the CD4+ and CD8+ repertoires, which had been sequenced separately. TCRdb trimmed public reads at Q25 via fastp, called clones via MiXCR and kept in-frame beta chains. Each CDR3 protein appears once, grouped with its most common genes and DNA. TCRdb's processing, not the authors' own work, is the source of the V and J calls. This sample comprises about 350,000 distinct CDR3 sequences, approximately 13% of them detected only once. The leading ten clones occupy 22% of the sample.

Ficoll-Paque density gradient centrifugation was used to isolate PBMCs. The receptor's source is a man aged 18 to 29 who had mild COVID-19 (a few samples of this study predate the infection). The sample titles of this study are shuffled in the database, so cell type and time point are left out; the donor was told from shared clones. Rearrangement joined TRBV4-2 to TRBJ1-6, with TRBD1 tentatively as D gene (5 bases match). Source material: PBMCs or a T cell subset sorted from them (not recorded which). The CDR3 here reads CASSQDAGFVANSPLHF. The sequenced DNA is TGTGCCAGCAGCCAAGATGCAGGGTTTGTGGCTAATTCACCCCTCCACTTT.